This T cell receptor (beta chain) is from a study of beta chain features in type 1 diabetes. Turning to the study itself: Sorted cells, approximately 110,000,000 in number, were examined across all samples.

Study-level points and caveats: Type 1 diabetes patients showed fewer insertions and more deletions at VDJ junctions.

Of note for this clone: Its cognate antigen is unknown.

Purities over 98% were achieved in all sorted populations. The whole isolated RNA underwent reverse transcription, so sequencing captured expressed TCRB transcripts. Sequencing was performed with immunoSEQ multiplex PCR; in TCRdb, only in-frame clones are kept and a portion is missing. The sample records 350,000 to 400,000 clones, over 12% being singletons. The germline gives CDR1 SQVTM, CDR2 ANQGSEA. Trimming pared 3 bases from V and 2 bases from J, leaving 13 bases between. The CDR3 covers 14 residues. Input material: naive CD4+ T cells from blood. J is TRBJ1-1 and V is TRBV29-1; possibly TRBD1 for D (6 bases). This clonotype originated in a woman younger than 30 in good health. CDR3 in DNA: TGCAGCGTTGAGGCCCCGACAGGAAACACTGAAGCTTTCTTT. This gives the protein CSVEAPTGNTEAFF.